The present T cell receptor (beta chain) was sequenced within a study of CD8 T cells in ankylosing spondylitis. In the case of this clonotype: What it binds is not known.

For TCR beta, libraries came from quantitative 5'-RACE with molecular barcodes. Using its own MiXCR run on the 5' RACE reads, TCRdb lists one record per CDR3 protein. This table has some 840,000 distinct CDR3 sequences, approximately 12% appearing once. Study-wide results and limits: Seemingly characteristic of ankylosing spondylitis blood was a TCR beta motif consisting of several highly homologous variants.

Germline-derived CDR1 and CDR2 are MDHEN and SYDVKM. CDR3 length equals 15 residues. Trimming cost V 3 bases and J 2 bases; bases outside gene matches: 5. J is TRBJ2-5 and V is TRBV28; 8 bases fit TRBD1. This receptor was obtained from a male donor with ankylosing spondylitis. The sequenced material came from blood, either unsorted or a sorted T cell fraction (not recorded which). The CDR3 is CASSFPGGYQETQYF. CDR3 DNA: TGTGCCAGCAGTTTTCCAGGGGGCTATCAAGAGACCCAGTACTTC.